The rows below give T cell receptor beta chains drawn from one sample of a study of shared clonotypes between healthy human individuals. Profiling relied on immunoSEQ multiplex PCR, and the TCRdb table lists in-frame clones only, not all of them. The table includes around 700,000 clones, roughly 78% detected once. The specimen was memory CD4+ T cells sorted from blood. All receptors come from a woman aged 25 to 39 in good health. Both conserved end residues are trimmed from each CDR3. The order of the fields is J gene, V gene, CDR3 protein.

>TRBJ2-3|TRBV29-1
SVGGLAGGTDTQY
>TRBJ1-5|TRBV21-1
ASSKGGRGFPQPQH
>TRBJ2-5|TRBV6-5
ASSTRPSSDPQY
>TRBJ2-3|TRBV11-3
ASSRPATSGRATDTQY
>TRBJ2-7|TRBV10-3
AISGNRVEAYEQY
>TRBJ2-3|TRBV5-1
ASSLESVSTDTQY
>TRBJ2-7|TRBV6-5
ASSSHSGGNYEQY
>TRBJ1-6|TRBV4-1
ASSRQGGDNSPLH
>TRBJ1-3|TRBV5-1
ASSPQGTGNTIY
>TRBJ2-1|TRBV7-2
ASSTQRDSYNEQF
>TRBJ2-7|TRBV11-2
ASSLQGAVGGQY
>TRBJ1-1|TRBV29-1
SVGKDRALNTEAF
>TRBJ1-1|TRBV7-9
ASSDLMTEAF
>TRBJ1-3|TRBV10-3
AISESSVSGNTIY
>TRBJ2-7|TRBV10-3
AIAVLPYEQY
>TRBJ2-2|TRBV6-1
ASNRGAGELF
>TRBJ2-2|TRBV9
ASSLGGIGRTGELF
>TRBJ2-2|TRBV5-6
ASSPARAGELF
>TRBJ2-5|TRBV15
ATSRDQGVSETQY
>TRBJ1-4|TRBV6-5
ASSYVGQSNEKLF
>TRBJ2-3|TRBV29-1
SVEALGTGTGGVDTQY
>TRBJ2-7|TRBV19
ASSPRDSSYEQY
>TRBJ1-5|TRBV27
ASSAGARPGDQPQH
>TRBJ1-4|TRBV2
ASSVELWVSSNEKLF
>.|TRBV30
AWSVSVHEQY
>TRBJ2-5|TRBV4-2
ASRLRDGQETQY
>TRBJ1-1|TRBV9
ASTGGVPSEAF
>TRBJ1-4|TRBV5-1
ASSRDLQRSNEKLF
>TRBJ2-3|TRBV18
ASSPTSGSFPDTQY
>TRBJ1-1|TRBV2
ASSEAIYTEAF
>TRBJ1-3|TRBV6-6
ASSYGTGTGNTIY
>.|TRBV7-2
ASSFPPAPEQY
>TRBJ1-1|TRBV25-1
ASSDIGSQGGEAF
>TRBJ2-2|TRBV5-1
ASTLAGTNTGELF
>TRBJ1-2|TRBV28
ASSFWGSRGYT
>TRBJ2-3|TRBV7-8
ASSLNRRTDTQY
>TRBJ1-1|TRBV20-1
SAFGYTEAF
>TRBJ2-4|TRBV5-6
ASSSLAGVMENIQY
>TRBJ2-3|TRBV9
ASSVGGRETDTQY
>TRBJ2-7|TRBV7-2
ASSLWRSEQY
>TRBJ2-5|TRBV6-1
ASSERPGVGAETQY
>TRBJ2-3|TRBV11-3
ASSWTSSTDTQY
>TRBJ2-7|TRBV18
ASSPNDRGPPYEQY
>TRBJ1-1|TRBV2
ASRETGATEAF
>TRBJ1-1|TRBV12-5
ASAEGFTEAF
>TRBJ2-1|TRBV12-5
ASGSGTSGRAKQF
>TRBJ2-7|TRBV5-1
ASSIGSNGEQY
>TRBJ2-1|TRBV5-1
ASSWDEGNEQF
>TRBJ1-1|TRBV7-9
ASSLALTGGTEAF
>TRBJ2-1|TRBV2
ASSEMYNEQF
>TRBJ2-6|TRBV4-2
ASSQDRGAGANVLT
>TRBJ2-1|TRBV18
ASRLAGRDNEQF
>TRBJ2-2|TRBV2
ASYAGRDTGELF
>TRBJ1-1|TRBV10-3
AGRGVGNTEAF